These 8 T cell receptor beta chains were sequenced from one sample in a study of blood T cells in healthy people across ages (dated by TCRdb to about 2015). Library creation used 5' RACE. Sequenced using an Illumina HiSeq 2500. A second PCR of roughly 7 to 11 cycles was performed with a sample-barcoded 5' primer and a J-beta primer mix. TCRdb reprocessed the public reads (quality trimming at Q25 with fastp, clone calling with MiXCR) and kept in-frame beta chains. For every CDR3 protein sequence, its rows merge into one entry that carries the most common genes and DNA. For this sample there are over 1,500,000 distinct CDR3 sequences; roughly 50% appear just once. Approximately 2.1% of the sample is in the top ten clones. The sample comprised blood. All receptors derive from a woman aged 40 to 50 in good health.

The chain combines TRBV6-2 or TRBV6-3 with TRBJ2-4, with TRBD2 matching 8 bases. The J call may be wrong; the DNA end is better matched by TRBJ2-5. The CDR3 is 16 residues long. The germline V gene encodes CDR1 MNHEY and CDR2 SVGEGT. CDR3 DNA sequence: TGTGCCAGCAGCCTCGGGGGGGGCGCAAGAGAAGAGACCCAGTACTTC. Protein sequence: CASSLGGGAREETQYF.

The CDR3 coding sequence is TGTGCCAGCAGTTTCACTAGCGGGGGGCCTTACACAGATACGCAGTATTTT. Translation: CASSFTSGGPYTDTQYF. The gene calls are TRBV6-5 and TRBJ2-3; the match to TRBD2 covers 12 bases. The CDR3 loop spans 17 amino acids. Trimming removed 4 bases from V and 2 bases from J; junction bases left unmatched: 7. Germline V gene data show CDR1 as MNHEY and CDR2 as SVGAGI.

The DNA of the CDR3 is TGCAGTGCTAGTCCAAGTACCGGGGACAATGAGCAGTTCTTC. Protein product: CSASPSTGDNEQFF. The J gene is TRBJ2-1, the V gene TRBV20-1, with D perhaps TRBD2 (5 bases). The CDR3 consists of 14 residues. The V gene lost 3 bases and the J gene lost 5 bases, with 14 bases spanning the gap. Looked up from germline, CDR1 is DFQATT and CDR2 is SNEGSKA (reference sequence).

The rearrangement joins TRBV2 to TRBJ1-1, with D unresolved. The CDR3 extends over 12 amino acids. V dropped 9 bases and J dropped 0 bases, with 8 bases sitting between them. Germline-derived CDR1 and CDR2 are SNHLY and FYNNEI. CDR3 residues: CARQIMNTEAFF. CDR3 nucleotides: TGTGCCAGACAGATTATGAACACTGAAGCTTTCTTT.

The table lists this clonotype with a few counts. The chain couples TRBV28 to TRBJ2-1; D is possibly TRBD2 (5 bases). V lost 7 bases, J lost 4 bases, and 23 bases lay in between. CDR1 is MDHEN, CDR2 SYDVKM, per germline. The CDR3 covers 17 residues. The CDR3 nucleotides are TGTGCCAGCATCACCGGCGGGCAGACTTTTTCTTACAATGAGCAGTTCTTC. This translates into CASITGGQTFSYNEQFF. Drawing the rest from reference TRBV28 and TRBJ2-1, the complete variable domain is DVKVTQSSRYLVKRTGEKVFLECVQDMDHENMFWYRQDPGLGLRLIYFSYDVKMKEKGDIPEGYSVSREKKERFSLILESASTNQTSMYLCASITGGQTFSYNEQFFGPGTRLTVL.

The gene calls are TRBV7-9 and TRBJ1-5; 9 bases match TRBD1. The V gene's germline CDR1 is SEHNR and CDR2 FQNEAQ (reference sequence). Trimming at V came to 5 bases and at J to 4 bases, leaving 9 bases not matched to a gene. The length of the CDR3 is 16 residues. DNA for the CDR3: TGTGCCAGCAGCCCTGGGACAGGGTTTACGAATCAGCCCCAGCATTTT. It codes for CASSPGTGFTNQPQHF.

This sequence joins TRBV20-1 and TRBJ2-7; 9 bases are shared with TRBD1. The germline V gene has CDR1 DFQATT and CDR2 SNEGSKA (reference sequence). CDR3 length: 13 residues. The J segment lost 4 bases and the V segment lost 5 bases, leaving 6 bases of the junction unmatched. The CDR3 loop reads CSARRQGEYEQYF. CDR3 sequence (DNA): TGCAGTGCTCGTAGACAGGGGGAATACGAGCAGTACTTC.

The chain links TRBV28 to TRBJ2-5; 8 bases align to TRBD2. CDR3 length: 13 residues. Germline V lookup: CDR1 MDHEN, CDR2 SYDVKM. V lost 10 bases, J lost 5 bases, and 9 bases stayed unmatched. The CDR3 DNA reads as TGTGCCACCCTCAGCGGGGGTGGGGAGACCCAGTACTTC. It specifies CATLSGGGETQYF.